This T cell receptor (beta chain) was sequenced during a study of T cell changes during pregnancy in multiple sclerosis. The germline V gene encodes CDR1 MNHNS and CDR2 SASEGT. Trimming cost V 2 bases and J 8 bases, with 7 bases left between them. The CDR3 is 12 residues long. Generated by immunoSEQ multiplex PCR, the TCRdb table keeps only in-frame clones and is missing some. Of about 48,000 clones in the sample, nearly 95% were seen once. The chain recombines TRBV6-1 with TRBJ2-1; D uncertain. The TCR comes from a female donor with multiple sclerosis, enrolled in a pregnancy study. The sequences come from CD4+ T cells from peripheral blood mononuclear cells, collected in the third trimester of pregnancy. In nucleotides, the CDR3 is TGTGCCAGCAGTGAACGCGGCGATGAGCAGTTCTTC. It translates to CASSERGDEQFF.